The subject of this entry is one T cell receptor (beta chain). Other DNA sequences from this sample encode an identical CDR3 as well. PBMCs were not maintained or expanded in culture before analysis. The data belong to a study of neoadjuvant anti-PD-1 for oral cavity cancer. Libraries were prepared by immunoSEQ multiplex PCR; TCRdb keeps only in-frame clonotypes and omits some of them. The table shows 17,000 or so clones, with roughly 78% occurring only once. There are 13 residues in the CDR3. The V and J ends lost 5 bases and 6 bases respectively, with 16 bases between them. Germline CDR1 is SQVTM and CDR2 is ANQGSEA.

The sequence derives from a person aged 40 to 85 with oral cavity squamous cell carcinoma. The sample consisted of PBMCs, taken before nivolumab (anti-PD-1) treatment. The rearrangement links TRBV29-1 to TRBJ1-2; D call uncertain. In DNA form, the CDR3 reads TGCAGCGTTCAGAGGGCCGACGGGGATGGCTACACCTTC. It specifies CSVQRADGDGYTF.